This TCR beta chain was found in a study of blood T cell repertoires in COVID-19. Whole-study context: There were acute and convalescent COVID-19 samples, and they came from the United States, Italy and Spain.

Here immunoSEQ multiplex PCR was the method, and the copy in TCRdb shows in-frame clones only, minus some. The repertoire holds roughly 300,000 clones, with about 90% as singletons. The CDR3 totals 16 residues. The germline V gene encodes CDR1 MGHRA and CDR2 YSYEKL. The V end was cut by 0 bases, the J end by 3 bases, with 14 bases between. The sequenced material came from peripheral blood. The sequence was obtained from a woman in her forties or fifties who had recovered from COVID-19. V gene TRBV4-1 combines with J gene TRBJ1-2; D is unresolved. CDR3 in amino acids: CASSQDRLGSYYGYTF. CDR3 DNA sequence: TGCGCCAGCAGCCAAGATCGGCTGGGGAGTTACTATGGCTACACCTTC.